Each of the 11 T cell receptor beta chains below was sequenced from the same sample in a study of CD8 T cells in Susac syndrome. RNA totalling roughly 0.5 to 1 ug underwent reverse transcription with random hexamers. TCRdb independently ran MiXCR on the immunoSEQ multiplex PCR reads; one entry per CDR3 protein. The data show over 150,000 distinct CDR3 sequences, 90% to 96% seen once. The sample consisted of CD4+ T cells from PBMCs. The receptors here all came from a human donor with Susac syndrome.

The V gene is TRBV5-4, the J gene TRBJ2-2; D is uncertain. Germline V lookup: CDR1 SGHNT, CDR2 YYREEE (reference sequence). There are 14 residues in the CDR3. V gave up 7 bases and J gave up 6 bases, with 16 bases separating them. CDR3 in amino acids: CASRFSLGPGELFF. CDR3 DNA sequence: TGTGCCAGCCGATTCTCGCTCGGCCCCGGGGAGCTGTTTTTT.

This chain connects TRBV7-6 to TRBJ2-3; D assignment may be TRBD1 or TRBD2 (5 bases each). Germline loops: CDR1 SGHVS, CDR2 FNYEAQ. There are 14 residues in the CDR3. V lost 4 bases to trimming and J lost 5 bases, with 13 bases between them. The CDR3 spells CASSYQGREDTQYF. In DNA form, the CDR3 reads TGTGCCAGCAGCTATCAGGGTCGGGAAGATACGCAGTATTTT.

This chain uses TRBV27 with TRBJ1-5; possibly TRBD1 for D (6 bases). The length of the CDR3 is 15 residues. Germline V CDR1 and CDR2: MNHEY, SMNVEV (reference sequence). Trimming removed 4 bases at V and 6 bases at J, with 16 bases between. The CDR3 bases are TGTGCCAGCAGTTCCACCGGGACACAAGGTCAGCCCCAGCATTTT. It encodes CASSSTGTQGQPQHF.

The rearrangement links TRBV28 to TRBJ2-2; D ambiguous. Germline V gene data show CDR1 as MDHEN and CDR2 as SYDVKM. CDR3 length equals 13 residues. The V and J ends lost 5 bases and 5 bases respectively, with 9 bases between them. The CDR3 loop reads CASSPTVTGELFF. As DNA, the CDR3 is TGTGCCAGCAGTCCCACAGTTACCGGGGAGCTGTTTTTT.

This chain connects TRBV15 to TRBJ2-3; 7 bases agree with TRBD1. Germline V gene data show CDR1 as LNHNV and CDR2 as YYDKDF (reference sequence). V dropped 5 bases and J dropped 4; count of bases not matched to a gene: 6. CDR3 size: 14 residues. The DNA of the CDR3 is TGTGCCACCAGCCGGCCGGGACAGTCAGATACGCAGTATTTT. This gives the protein CATSRPGQSDTQYF.

The genes are TRBV10-3 and TRBJ2-5; no firm D call. Trimming took off 0 bases at V and 6 bases at J, with 5 bases between the two ends. CDR3 length equals 12 residues. Germline-derived CDR1 and CDR2 are ENHRY and SYGVKD. DNA for the CDR3: TGTGCCATCAGTGAGTCGTCGAAGACCCAGTACTTC. Protein: CAISESSKTQYF.

The J gene is TRBJ2-1, the V gene TRBV4-3, with 12 nucleotides matching TRBD2. The germline V gene encodes CDR1 LGHNA and CDR2 YSLEER. The CDR3 runs 18 residues. The V and J ends lost 2 bases and 3 bases, in that order; junction bases with no gene match: 8. CDR3 region: CASSQLRRLAGDYNEQFF. For the CDR3, the DNA is TGCGCCAGCAGCCAACTAAGGAGACTAGCGGGAGACTACAATGAGCAGTTCTTC.

The chain recombines TRBV18 with TRBJ2-5; 7 nucleotides match TRBD1. Germline V gene sequence: CDR1 KGHSH, CDR2 LQKENI. V trimming: 4 bases; J trimming: 4 bases; junction bases outside the gene matches: 3. This CDR3 is built from 13 residues. CDR3 nucleotide sequence: TGTGCCAGCTCACGGGGACAGAGAGAGACCCAGTACTTC. Translating gives CASSRGQRETQYF.

This chain connects TRBV30 to TRBJ2-4; the match to TRBD1 covers 8 bases. The CDR3 runs 15 residues. J was trimmed by 7 bases and V by 2 bases; bases with no gene match: 10. Per the germline V gene, CDR1 is GTSNPN and CDR2 is SVGIG (reference sequence). The CDR3 DNA sequence: TGTGCCTGGAGTAACCCAGGGACAGGCGGTAACATTCAGTACTTC. Translated, it gives CAWSNPGTGGNIQYF.

V usage is TRBV18 and J usage is TRBJ2-2, with D perhaps matching TRBD2 (6 bases). Germline V gives CDR1 KGHSH, CDR2 LQKENI. The CDR3 is 16 amino acids. The ends were cut back, 1 base at V and 0 bases at J, with 9 bases in the middle. CDR3 loop: CASSPLGGANTGELFF. In nucleotides, the CDR3 is TGTGCCAGCTCACCACTGGGGGGAGCGAACACCGGGGAGCTGTTTTTT.

J is TRBJ1-3 and V is TRBV7-9; perhaps TRBD1 as D (5 bases). The ends were cut back, 4 bases at V and 4 bases at J, with 11 bases in the middle. Germline assignment: CDR1 SEHNR and CDR2 FQNEAQ (reference sequence). CDR3 size: 14 residues. The CDR3 is CASSWGESGNTIYF. In DNA, the CDR3 is TGTGCCAGCAGCTGGGGGGAGTCGGGAAACACCATATATTTT. Together with reference TRBV7-9 and TRBJ1-3, the CDR3 gives the full variable domain: DTGVSQNPRHKITKRGQNVTFRCDPISEHNRLYWYRQTLGQGPEFLTYFQNEAQLEKSRLLSDRFSAERPKGSFSTLEIQRTEQGDSAMYLCASSWGESGNTIYFGEGSWLTVV.